This is a list of T cell receptor beta chains from one sample in a study of metastatic and nonmetastatic thyroid tumors. TCRdb re-called clones from the PCR reads using MiXCR. The table shows some 28,000 clones, with 15% to 20% occurring only once. The sequenced sample consisted of blood. These TCRs come from a female donor with papillary thyroid cancer or a benign thyroid nodule (not recorded which). Some clones in this sample may be carry-over from other donors' samples. Both conserved end residues are part of each CDR3. Each record gives: clone size, V gene, D gene, J gene, CDR3 DNA, CDR3 protein. A D gene is named only where the DNA matches it firmly. The size field is filled for only some rows; it gives once, few, many or a size class.

NA	TRBV12-3/TRBV12-4	NA	TRBJ2-3	TGTGCCAGCAGTCATCTCTCGCGTGGGGGCAAAGATACGCAGTATTTT	CASSHLSRGGKDTQYF
many	TRBV20-1	TRBD1	TRBJ1-2	TGCAGTGCTCATGAACGACAGGGCCTCACTGATGGCTACACCTTC	CSAHERQGLTDGYTF
few	TRBV5-6	NA	TRBJ1-6	TGTGCCAGCAGCTTGGTATCCTCACCCCTCCACTTT	CASSLVSSPLHF
NA	TRBV20-1	TRBD2	TRBJ2-1	TGCAGTGCTAGCGGGGGGGCCTACAATGAGCAGTTCTTC	CSASGGAYNEQFF
medium-sized	TRBV28	NA	TRBJ1-2	TGTGCCAGCAGTTTAGCCAAGAACAGCTATGGCTACACCTTC	CASSLAKNSYGYTF
many	TRBV7-3	NA	TRBJ1-6	TGTGCCAGCAGCTTAAAATTGGTCTCACCCCTCCACTTT	CASSLKLVSPLHF
many	TRBV19	NA	TRBJ2-2	TGTGCCAGTAGTATCTTGGGGGACGGGGAGCTGTTTTTT	CASSILGDGELFF
once	TRBV5-8	NA	TRBJ1-6	TGTGCCAGCAGCTTGTTATCCTATAATTCACCCCTCCACTTT	CASSLLSYNSPLHF
few	TRBV12-3/TRBV12-4	NA	TRBJ1-2	TGTGCCAGCAGTTTAGGCCTAGATGGCTACACCTTC	CASSLGLDGYTF
NA	TRBV7-2	NA	TRBJ2-5	TGTGCCAGCAGATTAACTGCAGAGACCCAGTACTTC	CASRLTAETQYF
many	TRBV19	NA	TRBJ2-1	TGTGCCAGTAGTATAGATCCCCAAACACGAGACTACAATGAGCAGTTCTTC	CASSIDPQTRDYNEQFF
NA	TRBV4-2	TRBD2	TRBJ2-1	TGTGCCAGCAGCCAAGACTTTTCAGCGGGAGCCAATGAGCAGTTCTTC	CASSQDFSAGANEQFF
NA	TRBV20-1	NA	TRBJ1-1	TGCAGTGCTAGAGTTGGGGGTGGCACTGAAGCTTTCTTT	CSARVGGGTEAFF
medium-sized	TRBV6-1	TRBD1	TRBJ1-2	TGTGCCAGCAGACAGGGGGCCTTGGGGGGCTACACCTTC	CASRQGALGGYTF
NA	TRBV28	NA	TRBJ2-6	TGTGCCAGCGCCCTCGGCGGGGCGGGAACTGGGTCCAACGTCCTGACTTTC	CASALGGAGTGSNVLTF
medium-sized	TRBV27	NA	TRBJ1-2	TGTGCCAGCAGTTCCTGGGTTGGCCCGGGTAGCTATGGCTACACCTTC	CASSSWVGPGSYGYTF
NA	TRBV6-1	TRBD2	TRBJ2-5	TGTGCCAGCAGTGAAGATCTAGCGGGGGGAGAGACCCAGTACTTC	CASSEDLAGGETQYF
many	TRBV20-1	NA	TRBJ1-5	TGCAGTGCTAGTCCCGGGAATCAGCCCCAGCATTTT	CSASPGNQPQHF
few	TRBV19	NA	TRBJ1-2	TGTGCCAGTAGTGATCAACAGGTTATAAGCTATGGCTACACCTTC	CASSDQQVISYGYTF
medium-sized	TRBV27	TRBD1	TRBJ2-7	TGTGCCAGCCAGATATGGTCGACAGGGGGGGTCGAGCAGTACTTC	CASQIWSTGGVEQYF
NA	TRBV20-1	TRBD2	TRBJ2-7	TGCAGTGCTAGAACTAGCGGGGGCTACGAGCAGTACTTC	CSARTSGGYEQYF
many	TRBV10-3	TRBD1	TRBJ1-6	TGTGCCACCGATCCGACAGGGTCCGGTAATTCACCCCTCCACTTT	CATDPTGSGNSPLHF
NA	TRBV25-1	NA	TRBJ2-1	TGTGCCAGCAGTGAATATAGCGCCAACCTCCCCGATGTGCAGTTCTTC	CASSEYSANLPDVQFF
many	TRBV20-1	TRBD2	TRBJ2-7	TGCAGTGCCATGGTGGGGACTAGCGGGAGTTACGAGCAGTACTTC	CSAMVGTSGSYEQYF
medium-sized	TRBV28	TRBD1	TRBJ1-2	TGTGCCAGCAGTTTACGGTCAGGGGGTGTTAACTATGGCTACACCTTC	CASSLRSGGVNYGYTF
NA	TRBV12-3/TRBV12-4	NA	TRBJ1-1	TGTGCCAGCAAAGTGGGGGGCAACACTGAAGCTTTCTTT	CASKVGGNTEAFF
NA	TRBV29-1	TRBD1	TRBJ1-2	TGCAGCGTTGCCCCCGGGACAGCAAACTATGGCTACACCTTC	CSVAPGTANYGYTF
medium-sized	TRBV6-5	NA	TRBJ1-1	TGTGCCAGCAGTTACTCGAAGGGAGCTTTCTTT	CASSYSKGAFF
few	TRBV24-1	TRBD1	TRBJ2-1	TGTGCCACCAGTGATTTGACAGGGGGCTCGGATGAGCAGTTCTTC	CATSDLTGGSDEQFF
NA	TRBV7-8	NA	TRBJ1-5	TGTGCCAGCAGTCCAACCAGGTGGCTCAACAATCAGCCCCAGCATTTT	CASSPTRWLNNQPQHF
NA	TRBV11-2	NA	TRBJ2-2	TGTGCCAGCAGCCTCAGTACAGGGAGCACCGTGGAGCTGTTTTTT	CASSLSTGSTVELFF
many	TRBV7-8	NA	TRBJ1-5	TGTGCCAGCAGCTTGGACCTCAATCAGCCCCAGCATTTT	CASSLDLNQPQHF
many	TRBV9	NA	TRBJ1-6	TGTGCCAGCAGCGAGAACAGCGACGCCACCCTCCACTTT	CASSENSDATLHF
NA	TRBV28	TRBD1	TRBJ1-3	TGTGCCATCAGACCCACAGGGGTCTCTGGAAACACCATATATTTT	CAIRPTGVSGNTIYF
few	TRBV2	TRBD2	TRBJ2-5	TGTGCCAGCAGACCGGGACTAGCACATGAGACCCAGTACTTC	CASRPGLAHETQYF
NA	TRBV6-2/TRBV6-3	TRBD2	TRBJ2-7	TGTGCCAGCAGTCCTCTAGCGGGAGGGACCTACGAGCAGTACTTC	CASSPLAGGTYEQYF
few	TRBV19	TRBD1	TRBJ2-7	TGTGCCAGTAGTAAGTATTGGGACAGGCCGTACGAGCAGTACTTC	CASSKYWDRPYEQYF
NA	TRBV2	NA	TRBJ1-1	TGTGTCAGCAGTGATGTCGGGGGCGGCACTGAAGCTTTCTTT	CVSSDVGGGTEAFF
many	TRBV13	NA	TRBJ1-2	TGTGCCAGCAGCTTATGGGGTTACCAAGCTAACTATGGCTACACCTTC	CASSLWGYQANYGYTF
few	TRBV6-1	NA	TRBJ1-1	TGTGCCAGCAGCTTCGGGGGAGGCACTGAAGCTTTCTTT	CASSFGGGTEAFF
medium-sized	TRBV12-3/TRBV12-4	NA	TRBJ1-2	TGTGCCAGCAGTTTTCAACGCGGGGGCTACACCTTC	CASSFQRGGYTF
medium-sized	TRBV6-4	NA	TRBJ2-2	TGTGCCAGCAGAGGGGGGCCGGACACCGGGGAGCTGTTTTTT	CASRGGPDTGELFF
NA	TRBV7-9	NA	TRBJ1-2	TGTGCCAGCAGCTTAGGAGAGGCTCACTATGGCTACACCTTC	CASSLGEAHYGYTF
NA	TRBV24-1	NA	TRBJ2-2	TGTGCCACCAGTGATCTCAGAGACACCGGGGAGCTGTTTTTT	CATSDLRDTGELFF
many	TRBV10-3	NA	TRBJ1-1	TGTGCCATCAGTGTCACAGGGAGGGCTACTGAAGCTTTCTTT	CAISVTGRATEAFF
many	TRBV10-1	NA	TRBJ1-5	TGCGCCAGCTCAAGGGGGAATCAGCCCCAGCATTTT	CASSRGNQPQHF
many	TRBV18	NA	TRBJ1-1	TGTGCCAGCTCACCACCGGTGAACACTGAAGCTTTCTTT	CASSPPVNTEAFF
many	TRBV19	NA	TRBJ2-1	TGTGCCAGTAGTGATAACAGGTACAATGAGCAGTTCTTC	CASSDNRYNEQFF
many	TRBV4-2	NA	TRBJ2-2	TGTGCCAGCAGCCAAGGGGAGAACACCGGGGAGCTGTTTTTT	CASSQGENTGELFF
many	TRBV20-1	NA	TRBJ1-5	TGCAGTGCTCCCCCGGGCCAGGTCGAGAATCAGCCCCAGCATTTT	CSAPPGQVENQPQHF
few	TRBV19	TRBD1	TRBJ1-6	TGTGCCAGTAGCCCCACAGGGGTTTCCCGCTTCGGGTCACCCCTCCACTTT	CASSPTGVSRFGSPLHF
NA	TRBV3-1	TRBD1	TRBJ1-1	TGTGCCAGCAGCCACTCAGACAGGGGCACTGAAGCTTTCTTT	CASSHSDRGTEAFF
many	TRBV5-6	NA	TRBJ2-3	TGTGCCAGCAGCCTAATCCCAGATACGCAGTATTTT	CASSLIPDTQYF
many	TRBV7-3	TRBD1	TRBJ2-1	TGTGCCAGCAGGACAGGGGACGGGAATGAGCAGTTCTTC	CASRTGDGNEQFF
many	TRBV11-3	NA	TRBJ2-7	TGTGCCAGCAGTGACTATTACGAGCAGTACTTC	CASSDYYEQYF
many	TRBV12-3/TRBV12-4	NA	TRBJ2-5	TGTGCCAGCACCCCACCGGGCGTAGAGACCCAGTACTTC	CASTPPGVETQYF
many	TRBV4-2	TRBD2	TRBJ2-1	TGTGCCAGCAGCCAAGAAGCGGGGGCCTACAATGAGCAGTTCTTC	CASSQEAGAYNEQFF
many	TRBV4-1	NA	TRBJ1-1	TGCGCCAGCAGCCAAGGGGGGGCGGTGGGAGCTTTCTTT	CASSQGGAVGAFF
many	TRBV20-1	TRBD1	TRBJ1-2	TGCAGTGCTAGAGAAGACAGGGTTGATGGCTACACCTTC	CSAREDRVDGYTF